This T cell receptor (beta chain) was found in a study of shared clonotypes between healthy human individuals. At the level of the study: Aged 18 to 49, the donors were two women and a few men. A donor's plate count was three for CD4 naive and three for CD4 memory; CD8 naive had two and CD8 memory one.

Every subset's genomic DNA went evenly onto several immunoSEQ plates. Some clones are missing from TCRdb's copy, which holds only in-frame ones; the method was immunoSEQ multiplex PCR. This repertoire shows about 1.5 million clones, 96% found once; its top ten account for 1% to 1.5%. The CDR3 sequence is 13 residues long. The V gene's germline CDR1 is ENHRY and CDR2 SYGVKD. The V and J ends lost 6 bases and 6 bases respectively, with 15 bases between them. The sequence derives from a man in his thirties or forties in good health. The chain uses TRBV10-3 and TRBJ2-7; possibly TRBD2 for D (5 bases). The material sequenced was naive CD4+ T cells sorted from blood. Specified subset: CD45RA+ positively selected. CDR3 residues: CAIREGGFSEQYF. For the CDR3, the DNA is TGTGCCATCAGGGAAGGAGGATTCAGCGAGCAGTACTTC.